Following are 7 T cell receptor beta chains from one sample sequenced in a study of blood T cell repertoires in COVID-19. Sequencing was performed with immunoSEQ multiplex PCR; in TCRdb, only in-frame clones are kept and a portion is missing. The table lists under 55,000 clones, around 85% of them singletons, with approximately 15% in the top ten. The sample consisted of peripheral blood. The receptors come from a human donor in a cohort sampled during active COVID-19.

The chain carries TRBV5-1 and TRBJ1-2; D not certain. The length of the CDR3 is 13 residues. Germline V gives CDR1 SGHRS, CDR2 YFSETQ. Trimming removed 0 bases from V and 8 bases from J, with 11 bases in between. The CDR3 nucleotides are TGCGCCAGCAGCTTGGGAACAGCTCCGGGCTACACCTTC. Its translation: CASSLGTAPGYTF.

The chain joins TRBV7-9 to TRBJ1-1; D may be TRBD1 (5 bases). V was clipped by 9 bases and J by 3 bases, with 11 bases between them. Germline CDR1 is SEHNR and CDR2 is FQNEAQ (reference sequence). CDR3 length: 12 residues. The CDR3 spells CASLRGDTEAFF. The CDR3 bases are TGTGCCAGTTTACGGGGGGACACTGAAGCTTTCTTT.

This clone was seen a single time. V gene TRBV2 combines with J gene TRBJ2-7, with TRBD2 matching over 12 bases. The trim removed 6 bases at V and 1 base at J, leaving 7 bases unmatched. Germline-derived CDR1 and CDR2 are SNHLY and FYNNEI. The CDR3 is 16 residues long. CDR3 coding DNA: TGTGCCAGCAGCCTCCCGACTAGCGGGAGTTCCTACGAGCAGTACTTC. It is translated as CASSLPTSGSSYEQYF.

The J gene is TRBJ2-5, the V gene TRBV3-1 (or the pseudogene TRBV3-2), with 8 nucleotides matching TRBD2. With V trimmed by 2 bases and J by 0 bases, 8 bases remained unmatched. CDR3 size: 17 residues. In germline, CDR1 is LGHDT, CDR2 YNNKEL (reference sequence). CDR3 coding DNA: TGTGCCAGCAGCCAACGAATAAATAGCGGGAACCAAGAGACCCAGTACTTC. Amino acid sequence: CASSQRINSGNQETQYF.

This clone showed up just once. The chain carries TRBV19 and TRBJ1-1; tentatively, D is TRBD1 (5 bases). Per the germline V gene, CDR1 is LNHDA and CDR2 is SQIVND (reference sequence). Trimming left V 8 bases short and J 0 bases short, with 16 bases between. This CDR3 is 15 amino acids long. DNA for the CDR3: TGTGCCAGTGGGCCGGGGAGGGGAATGAACACTGAAGCTTTCTTT. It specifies CASGPGRGMNTEAFF.

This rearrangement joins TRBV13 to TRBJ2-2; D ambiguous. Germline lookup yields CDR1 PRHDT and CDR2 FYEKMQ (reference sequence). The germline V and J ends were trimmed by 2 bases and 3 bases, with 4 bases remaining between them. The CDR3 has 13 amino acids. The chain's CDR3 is CASSLLHTGELFF. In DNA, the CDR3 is TGTGCCAGCAGCTTACTCCACACCGGGGAGCTGTTTTTT.

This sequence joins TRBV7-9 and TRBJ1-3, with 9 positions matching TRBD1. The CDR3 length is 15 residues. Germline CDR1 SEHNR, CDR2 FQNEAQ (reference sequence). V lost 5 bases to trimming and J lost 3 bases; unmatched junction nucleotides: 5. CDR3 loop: CASSRDRANGNTIYF. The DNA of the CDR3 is TGTGCCAGCAGCCGGGACAGGGCGAATGGAAACACCATATATTTT.